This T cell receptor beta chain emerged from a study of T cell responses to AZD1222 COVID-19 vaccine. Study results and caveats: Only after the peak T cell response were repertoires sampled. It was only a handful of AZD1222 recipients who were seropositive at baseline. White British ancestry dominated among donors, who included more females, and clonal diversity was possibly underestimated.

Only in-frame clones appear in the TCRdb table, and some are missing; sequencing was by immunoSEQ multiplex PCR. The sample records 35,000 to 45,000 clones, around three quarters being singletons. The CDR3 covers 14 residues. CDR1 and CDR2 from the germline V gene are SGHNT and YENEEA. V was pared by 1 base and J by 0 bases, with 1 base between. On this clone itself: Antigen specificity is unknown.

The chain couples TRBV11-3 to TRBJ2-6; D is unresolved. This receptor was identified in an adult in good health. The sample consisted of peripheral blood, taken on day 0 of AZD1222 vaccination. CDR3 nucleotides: TGTGCCAGCAGCTTAGGCTCTGGGGCCAACGTCCTGACTTTC. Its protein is CASSLGSGANVLTF.